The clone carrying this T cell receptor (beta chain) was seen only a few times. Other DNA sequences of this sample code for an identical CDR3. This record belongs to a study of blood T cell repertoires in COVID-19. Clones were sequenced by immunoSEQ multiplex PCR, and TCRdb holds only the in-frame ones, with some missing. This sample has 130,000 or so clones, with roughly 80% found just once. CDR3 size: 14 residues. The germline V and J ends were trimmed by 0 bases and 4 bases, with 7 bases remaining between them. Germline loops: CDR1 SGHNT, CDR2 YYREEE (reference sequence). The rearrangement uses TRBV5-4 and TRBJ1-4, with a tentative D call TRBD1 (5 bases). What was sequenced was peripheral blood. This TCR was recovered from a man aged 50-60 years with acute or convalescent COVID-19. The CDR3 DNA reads TGTGCCAGCAGCTTGGATAGGGGTAATGAAAAACTGTTTTTT. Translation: CASSLDRGNEKLFF.